This T cell receptor beta chain appears in the sequencing data of a study of T cell responses to AZD1222 COVID-19 vaccine. Whole-study results and caveats: There were repertoire samples only from the period after the peak T cell response.

The CDR3 is 16 amino acids. Germline V gene sequence: CDR1 SEHNR, CDR2 FQNEAQ (reference sequence). V lost 1 base and J 1 base, leaving 13 bases between the germline ends. With respect to this clone: Its antigen is unknown.

Assay: immunoSEQ multiplex PCR; the TCRdb copy retains only in-frame clones and omits some. The sample comprises 130,000 to 150,000 clones, approximately 94% of which are singletons, and less than 2% rests with the top ten. This clonotype was obtained from an adult in good health. The sample consisted of peripheral blood, taken on day 0 of AZD1222 vaccination. This chain connects TRBV7-9 to TRBJ1-2; D is possibly TRBD1 (6 bases). The CDR3 DNA sequence: TGTGCCAGCAGCTTAGAGCAGGGGTGGATTAACTATGGCTACACCTTC. Its protein product is CASSLEQGWINYGYTF.